This T cell receptor beta chain was profiled in a study of siplizumab effects on memory and regulatory T cells. Study-level results: Mean Treg-derived proportions of mappable alloreactive CD4+ clones were less than 75% for siplizumab and 26.9% for controls.

The CDR3 has 17 residues. The junction had 9 bases not matched to a gene; V was cut back by 3 bases and J by 5 bases. Germline V gives CDR1 LNHDA, CDR2 SQIVND (reference sequence). Regarding this clone: What it binds is not known.

This table comes from immunoSEQ multiplex PCR, and its TCRdb copy is limited to in-frame clones, with some not included. Of over 50,000 clones in the sample, roughly 80% were seen once. What was sequenced was memory CD4+ T cells sorted from blood. The sequence was obtained from a human donor in good health. The V and J genes are TRBV19 and TRBJ2-2, with TRBD2 identical over 10 bases. The DNA of the CDR3 is TGTGCCAGTAGTATTCCCTTAGCGGGGGGAAGGACCGGGGAGCTGTTTTTT. Its protein is CASSIPLAGGRTGELFF.